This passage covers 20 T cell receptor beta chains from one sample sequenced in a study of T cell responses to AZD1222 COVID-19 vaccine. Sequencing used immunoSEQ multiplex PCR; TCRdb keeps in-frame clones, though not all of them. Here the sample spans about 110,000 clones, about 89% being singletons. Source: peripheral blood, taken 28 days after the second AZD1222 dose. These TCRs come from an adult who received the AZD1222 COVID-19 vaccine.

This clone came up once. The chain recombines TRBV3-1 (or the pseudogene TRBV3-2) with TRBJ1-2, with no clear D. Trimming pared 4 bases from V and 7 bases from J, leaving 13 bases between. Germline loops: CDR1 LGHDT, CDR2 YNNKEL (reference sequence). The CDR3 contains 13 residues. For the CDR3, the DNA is TGTGCCAGCAGCCCCGCCAGGCGTGGTGGCTACACCTTC. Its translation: CASSPARRGGYTF.

DNA for the CDR3: TGTGCCTGGAGTCCGTTTGAGTTGGCGCAGTATTTT. The encoded protein is CAWSPFELAQYF. The chain recombines TRBV30 with TRBJ2-3; D not resolved. V was shortened by 2 bases and J by 10 bases, with 13 bases between the two germline ends. Per the germline V gene, CDR1 is GTSNPN and CDR2 is SVGIG (reference sequence). The CDR3 covers 12 residues.

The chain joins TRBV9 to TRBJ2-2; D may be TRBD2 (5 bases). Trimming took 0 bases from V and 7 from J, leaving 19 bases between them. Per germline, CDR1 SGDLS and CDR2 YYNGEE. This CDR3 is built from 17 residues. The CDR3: CASSVGASGTLFGELFF. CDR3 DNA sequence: TGTGCCAGCAGCGTAGGGGCCAGCGGCACCCTTTTCGGGGAGCTGTTTTTT.

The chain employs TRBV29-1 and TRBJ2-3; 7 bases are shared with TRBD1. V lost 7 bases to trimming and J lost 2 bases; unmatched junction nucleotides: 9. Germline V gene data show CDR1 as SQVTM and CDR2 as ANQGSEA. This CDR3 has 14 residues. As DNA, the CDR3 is TGCAGCGCTCGACCGGGACAGATCACAGATACGCAGTATTTT. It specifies CSARPGQITDTQYF.

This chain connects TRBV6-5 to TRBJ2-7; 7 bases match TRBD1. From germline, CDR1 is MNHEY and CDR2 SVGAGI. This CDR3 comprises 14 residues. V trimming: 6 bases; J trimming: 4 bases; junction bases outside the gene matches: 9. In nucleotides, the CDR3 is TGTGCCAGCAGCCTAAGACAGGGTGCGTACGAGCAGTACTTC. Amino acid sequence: CASSLRQGAYEQYF.

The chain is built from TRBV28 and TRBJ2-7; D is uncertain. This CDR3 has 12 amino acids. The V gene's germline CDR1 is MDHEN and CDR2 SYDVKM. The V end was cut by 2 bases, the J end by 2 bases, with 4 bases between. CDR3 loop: CASSLRPYEQYF. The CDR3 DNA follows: TGTGCCAGCAGTTTACGTCCCTACGAGCAGTACTTC.

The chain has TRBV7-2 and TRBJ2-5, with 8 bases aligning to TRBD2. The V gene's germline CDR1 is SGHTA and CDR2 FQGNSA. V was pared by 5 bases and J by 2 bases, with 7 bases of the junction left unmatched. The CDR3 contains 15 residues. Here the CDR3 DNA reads TGTGCCAGCAGCCCCCGGGGGGGGATTCAAGAGACCCAGTACTTC. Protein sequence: CASSPRGGIQETQYF.

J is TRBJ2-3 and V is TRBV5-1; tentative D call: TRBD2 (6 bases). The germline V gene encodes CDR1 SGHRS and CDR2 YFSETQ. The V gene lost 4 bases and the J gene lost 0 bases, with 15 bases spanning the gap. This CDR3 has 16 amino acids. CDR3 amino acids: CASSRGTSSSTDTQYF. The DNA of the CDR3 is TGCGCCAGCAGCCGCGGGACGTCCTCCAGCACAGATACGCAGTATTTT.

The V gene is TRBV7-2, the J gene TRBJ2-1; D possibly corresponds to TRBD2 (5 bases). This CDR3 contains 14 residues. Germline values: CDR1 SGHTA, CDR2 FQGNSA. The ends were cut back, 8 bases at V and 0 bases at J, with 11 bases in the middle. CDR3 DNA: TGTGCCAGCGCAGAGCGGAGCTCCTACAATGAGCAGTTCTTC. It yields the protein CASAERSSYNEQFF.

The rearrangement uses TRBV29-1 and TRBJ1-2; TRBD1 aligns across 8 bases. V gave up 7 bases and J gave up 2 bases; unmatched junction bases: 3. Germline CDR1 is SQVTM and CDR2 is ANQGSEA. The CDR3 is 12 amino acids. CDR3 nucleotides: TGCAGCGCGGGACAGGAGAACTATGGCTACACCTTC. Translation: CSAGQENYGYTF.

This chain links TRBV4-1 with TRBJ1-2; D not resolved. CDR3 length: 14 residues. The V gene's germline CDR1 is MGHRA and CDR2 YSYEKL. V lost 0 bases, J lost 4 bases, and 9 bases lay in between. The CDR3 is CASSQDEGFYGYTF. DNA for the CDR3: TGCGCCAGCAGCCAAGATGAGGGTTTCTATGGCTACACCTTC.

CDR3 sequence: CASKKTDTYEQYF. DNA of the CDR3: TGTGCCAGCAAAAAGACGGATACCTACGAGCAGTACTTC. The chain links TRBV27 to TRBJ2-7; D is ambiguous. V dropped 7 bases and J dropped 2 bases, with 12 bases sitting between them. The CDR3 is 13 residues long. CDR1 and CDR2 from the germline V gene are MNHEY and SMNVEV (reference sequence).

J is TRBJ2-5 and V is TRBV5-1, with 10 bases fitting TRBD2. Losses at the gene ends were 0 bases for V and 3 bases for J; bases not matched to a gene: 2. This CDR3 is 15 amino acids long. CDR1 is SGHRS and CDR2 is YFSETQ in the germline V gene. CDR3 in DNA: TGCGCCAGCAGCTTGGGTACTAGCGGGAAAGAGACCCAGTACTTC. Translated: CASSLGTSGKETQYF.

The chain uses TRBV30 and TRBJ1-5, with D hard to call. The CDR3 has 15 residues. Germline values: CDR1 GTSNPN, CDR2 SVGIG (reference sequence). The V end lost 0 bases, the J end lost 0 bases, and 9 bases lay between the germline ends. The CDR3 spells CAWSVPSYSNQPQHF. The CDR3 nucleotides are TGTGCCTGGAGTGTCCCAAGTTATAGCAATCAGCCCCAGCATTTT.

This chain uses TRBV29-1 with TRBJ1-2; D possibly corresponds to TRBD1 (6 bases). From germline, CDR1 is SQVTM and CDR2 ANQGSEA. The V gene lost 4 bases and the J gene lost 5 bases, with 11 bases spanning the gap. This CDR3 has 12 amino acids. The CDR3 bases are TGCAGCGTTGGGACAGCGAAATATGGCTACACCTTC. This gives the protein CSVGTAKYGYTF. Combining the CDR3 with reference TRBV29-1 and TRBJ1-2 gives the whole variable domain SAVISQKPSRDICQRGTSLTIQCQVDSQVTMMFWYRQQPGQSLTLIATANQGSEATYESGFVIDKFPISRPNLTFSTLTVSNMSPEDSSIYLCSVGTAKYGYTFGSGTRLTVV.

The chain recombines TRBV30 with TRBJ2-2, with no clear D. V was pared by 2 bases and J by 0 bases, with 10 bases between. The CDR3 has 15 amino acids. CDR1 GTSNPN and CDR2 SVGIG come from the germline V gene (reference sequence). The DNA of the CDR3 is TGTGCCTGGAGTAGGAGATTTTCGAACACCGGGGAGCTGTTTTTT. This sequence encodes CAWSRRFSNTGELFF.

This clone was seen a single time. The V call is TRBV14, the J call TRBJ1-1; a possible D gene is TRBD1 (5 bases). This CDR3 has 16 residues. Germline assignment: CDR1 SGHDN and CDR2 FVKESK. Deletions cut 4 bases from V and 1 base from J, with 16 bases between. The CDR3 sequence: CASSRMSTVSNTEAFF. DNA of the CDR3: TGTGCCAGCAGCCGCATGTCGACAGTCTCGAACACTGAAGCTTTCTTT.

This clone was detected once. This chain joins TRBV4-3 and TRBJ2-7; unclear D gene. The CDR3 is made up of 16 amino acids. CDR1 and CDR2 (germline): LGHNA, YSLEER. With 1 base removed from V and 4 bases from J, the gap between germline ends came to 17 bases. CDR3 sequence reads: CASSQGAETQGYEQYF. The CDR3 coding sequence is TGCGCCAGCAGCCAAGGGGCAGAGACTCAAGGGTACGAGCAGTACTTC.

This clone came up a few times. CDR3 nucleotides: TGTGCCAGCACCCTGGGTAGCGGTCCCTACGAGCAGTACTTC. It is translated as CASTLGSGPYEQYF. The chain recombines TRBV7-6 with TRBJ2-7, with D perhaps TRBD2 (6 bases). The CDR3 sequence is 14 residues long. V was trimmed by 7 bases and J by 2 bases, leaving 15 bases between them. Germline V gives CDR1 SGHVS, CDR2 FNYEAQ.

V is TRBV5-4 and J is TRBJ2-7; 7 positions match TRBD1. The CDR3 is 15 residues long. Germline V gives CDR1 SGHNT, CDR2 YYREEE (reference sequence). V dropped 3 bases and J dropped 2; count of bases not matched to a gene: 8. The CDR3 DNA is TGTGCCAGCAGCTCTATAGGAAGGGGGCCCTACGAGCAGTACTTC. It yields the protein CASSSIGRGPYEQYF.